The rows below give T cell receptor beta chains drawn from one sample of a study of blood T cells in healthy people across ages. TCRdb re-called the 5' RACE reads with MiXCR, one entry per CDR3 protein. The table records roughly 2 million distinct CDR3 sequences, just under 50% of them present only once. The material sequenced was blood. These receptors all stem from a woman aged 40 to 50 in good health. Each CDR3 is given without its conserved first and last residue.

J gene	V gene	CDR3 protein
TRBJ2-3	TRBV7-9	ASSFVTGSSDTQY
TRBJ2-7	TRBV28	ASKDGSTYEQY
TRBJ2-1	TRBV29-1	SVVLPHNEQF
NA	TRBV28	ASSVITTGYQETQF
TRBJ2-5	TRBV20-1	SDKGPLRHEQY
TRBJ2-5	TRBV7-2	ASSPQGRGLRKTQY
TRBJ2-7	TRBV27	ASSPSAGQHSYEQY
TRBJ2-5	TRBV7-9	ASSLWAGGQETQY
TRBJ2-5	TRBV27	ASSPGGLNRGPKETQY
TRBJ1-4	TRBV5-1	ASSLVGQGLTNEKLF
TRBJ1-4	TRBV7-2	ASSEWTEGDEKLF
TRBJ2-5	TRBV24-1	ATSSQETQY
TRBJ2-3	TRBV12-3/TRBV12-4	ASSRFGTSRTDTQY
TRBJ2-3	TRBV28	ASSLFPASSTDTQY
TRBJ2-2	TRBV4-1	ASSQLGQGVAGELF